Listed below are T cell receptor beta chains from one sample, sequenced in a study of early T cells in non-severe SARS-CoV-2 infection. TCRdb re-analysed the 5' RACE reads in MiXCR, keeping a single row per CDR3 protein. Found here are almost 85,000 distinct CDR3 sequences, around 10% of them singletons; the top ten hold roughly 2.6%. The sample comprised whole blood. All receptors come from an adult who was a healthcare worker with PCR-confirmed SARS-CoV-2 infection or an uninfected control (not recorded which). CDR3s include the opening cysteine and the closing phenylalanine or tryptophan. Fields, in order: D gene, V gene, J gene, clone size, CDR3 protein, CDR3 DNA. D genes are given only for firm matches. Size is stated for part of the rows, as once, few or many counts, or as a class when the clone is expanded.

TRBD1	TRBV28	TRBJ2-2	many	CASRRQGANTGELFF	TGTGCCAGCAGACGACAGGGCGCGAACACCGGGGAGCTGTTTTTT
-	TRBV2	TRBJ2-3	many	CASILRTDTQYF	TGTGCCAGCATCCTACGCACAGATACGCAGTATTTT
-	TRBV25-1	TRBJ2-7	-	CASSERNYEQYF	TGTGCCAGCAGTGAACGGAACTACGAGCAGTACTTC
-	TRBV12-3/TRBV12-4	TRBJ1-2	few	CASSYPFAGEDGYTF	TGTGCCAGCAGTTACCCCTTCGCGGGGGAGGATGGCTACACCTTC
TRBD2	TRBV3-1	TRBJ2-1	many	CASSRRGLANSYNEQFF	TGTGCCAGCAGCCGCCGAGGACTAGCTAACTCCTACAATGAGCAGTTCTTC
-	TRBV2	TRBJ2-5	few	CASRRRQETQYF	TGTGCCAGCAGGAGGAGACAAGAGACCCAGTACTTC
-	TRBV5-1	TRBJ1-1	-	CASSSVNTEAFF	TGCGCCAGCAGCTCGGTAAACACTGAAGCTTTCTTT
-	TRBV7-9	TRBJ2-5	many	CASSLNQETQYF	TGTGCCAGCAGCTTGAATCAAGAGACCCAGTACTTC
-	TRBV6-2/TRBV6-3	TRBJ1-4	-	CASSRGGGTNEKLFF	TGTGCCAGCAGCAGGGGTGGCGGAACTAATGAAAAACTGTTTTTT
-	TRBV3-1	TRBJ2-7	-	CASSQGWGSSSYEQYF	TGTGCCAGCAGCCAAGGTTGGGGCAGTAGCTCCTACGAGCAGTACTTC
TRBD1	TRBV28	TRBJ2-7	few	CASSSTYRGGEQYF	TGTGCCAGCAGTTCAACCTACAGGGGCGGGGAGCAGTACTTC
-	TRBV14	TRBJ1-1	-	CASSPQGYTEAFF	TGTGCCAGCAGCCCCCAGGGGTACACTGAAGCTTTCTTT
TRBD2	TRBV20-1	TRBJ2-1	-	CSARSERGPNNEQFF	TGCAGTGCTAGATCGGAGCGGGGGCCGAACAATGAGCAGTTCTTC
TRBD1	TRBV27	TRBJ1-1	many	CASSVRGIATEAFF	TGTGCCAGCAGTGTCAGGGGGATAGCCACTGAAGCTTTCTTT
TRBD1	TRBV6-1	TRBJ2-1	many	CASTTTGPAGQFF	TGTGCCAGCACTACGACAGGGCCGGCGGGGCAGTTCTTC
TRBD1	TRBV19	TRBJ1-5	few	CASNIQGRPGAQHF	TGTGCCAGTAACATACAGGGGCGCCCGGGGGCCCAGCATTTT
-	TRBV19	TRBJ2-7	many	CASSARGERYEQYF	TGTGCCAGTAGTGCCCGAGGGGAACGCTACGAGCAGTACTTC
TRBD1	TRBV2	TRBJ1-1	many	CASRKDRMNTEAFF	TGTGCCAGCAGGAAGGACAGGATGAACACTGAAGCTTTCTTT
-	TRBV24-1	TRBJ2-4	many	CATSSGEKGAKNIQYF	TGTGCCACCAGTTCGGGTGAGAAGGGGGCCAAAAACATTCAGTACTTC
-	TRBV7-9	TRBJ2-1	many	CASSLPPGREQFF	TGTGCCAGCAGCCTCCCCCCGGGGCGGGAGCAGTTCTTC
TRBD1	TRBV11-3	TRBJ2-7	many	CASSFRFGQGDYEQYF	TGTGCCAGCAGCTTTAGATTCGGACAGGGCGACTACGAGCAGTACTTC
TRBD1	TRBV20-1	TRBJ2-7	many	CSAPTSGGPYEQYF	TGCAGTGCTCCGACCTCAGGGGGTCCCTACGAGCAGTACTTC
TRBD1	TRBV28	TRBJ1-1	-	CASSPSTGLAFF	TGTGCCAGCAGTCCCTCGACAGGGTTAGCTTTCTTT
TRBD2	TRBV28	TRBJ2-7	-	CASARREGPSSWQYF	TGTGCCAGCGCCAGGAGGGAGGGTCCCTCCTCGTGGCAGTACTTC
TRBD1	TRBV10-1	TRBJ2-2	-	CASRQGSNTGELFF	TGCGCCAGCCGACAGGGCTCGAACACCGGGGAGCTGTTTTTT
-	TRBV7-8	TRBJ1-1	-	CASSLDLNTEAFF	TGTGCCAGCAGCTTGGACTTGAACACTGAAGCTTTCTTT
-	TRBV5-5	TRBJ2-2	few	CASSLLGSAGELFF	TGTGCCAGCAGCTTGCTGGGGTCCGCCGGGGAGCTGTTTTTT
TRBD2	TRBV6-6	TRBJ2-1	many	CASSYSPLSGVYNEQFF	TGTGCCAGCAGTTACTCCCCCCTAAGCGGGGTGTACAATGAGCAGTTCTTC
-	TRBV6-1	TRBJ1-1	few	CASSLGRSEAFF	TGTGCCAGCAGTCTGGGTAGGTCTGAAGCTTTCTTT
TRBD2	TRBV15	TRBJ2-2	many	CATSREGTSGRGTGELFF	TGTGCCACCAGCAGAGAGGGGACTAGCGGGAGAGGCACCGGGGAGCTGTTTTTT
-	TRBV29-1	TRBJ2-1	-	CSVDRVGNEQFF	TGCAGCGTTGACAGGGTGGGCAATGAGCAGTTCTTC
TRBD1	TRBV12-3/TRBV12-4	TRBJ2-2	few	CASSPDRVNTGELFF	TGTGCCAGCAGTCCGGACAGGGTGAACACCGGGGAGCTGTTTTTT
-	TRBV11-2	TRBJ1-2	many	CASSPARAAGYTF	TGTGCCAGCAGCCCCGCCAGGGCGGCGGGCTACACCTTC
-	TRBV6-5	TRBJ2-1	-	CASSLVRDSYNEQFF	TGTGCCAGCAGTTTGGTGAGGGACTCCTACAATGAGCAGTTCTTC
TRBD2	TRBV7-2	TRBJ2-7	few	CASSTGLAGRYEQYF	TGTGCCAGCAGCACGGGACTAGCGGGAAGATACGAGCAGTACTTC
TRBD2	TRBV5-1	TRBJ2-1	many	CASSRTSGRITYNEQFF	TGCGCCAGCAGCCGGACTAGCGGGAGGATAACCTACAATGAGCAGTTCTTC
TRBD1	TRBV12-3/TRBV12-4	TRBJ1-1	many	CASSHRGNTEAFF	TGTGCCAGCAGCCACAGGGGGAACACTGAAGCTTTCTTT
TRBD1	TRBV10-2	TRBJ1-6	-	CASRTGGQENSPLHF	TGCGCCAGCAGGACAGGGGGACAGGAAAATTCACCCCTCCACTTT
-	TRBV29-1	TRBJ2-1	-	CSVQPFPYNEQFF	TGCAGCGTCCAACCTTTCCCCTACAATGAGCAGTTCTTC
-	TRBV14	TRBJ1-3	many	CASSQDRSRGNTIYF	TGTGCCAGCAGCCAAGACCGTAGCAGGGGAAACACCATATATTTT
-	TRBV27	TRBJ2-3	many	CASSPAGRTDTQYF	TGTGCCAGCAGCCCGGCCGGGCGGACAGATACGCAGTATTTT
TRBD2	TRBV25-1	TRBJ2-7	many	CANPPISSGGEGSYEQYF	TGTGCCAACCCACCTATTTCGAGCGGGGGAGAAGGCTCCTACGAGCAGTACTTC
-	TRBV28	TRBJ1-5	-	CASSRGGSNQPQHF	TGTGCCAGCAGTAGGGGGGGTAGCAATCAGCCCCAGCATTTT
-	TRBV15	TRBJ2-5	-	CATSRGGGGVQETQYF	TGTGCCACCAGCAGAGGAGGCGGAGGGGTTCAAGAGACCCAGTACTTC
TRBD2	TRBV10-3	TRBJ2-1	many	CAISESKAGGPDEQFF	TGTGCCATCAGTGAGTCGAAAGCGGGAGGGCCAGATGAGCAGTTCTTC
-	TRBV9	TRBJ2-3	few	CASSVKGIYTDTQYF	TGTGCCAGCAGCGTAAAAGGAATTTACACAGATACGCAGTATTTT
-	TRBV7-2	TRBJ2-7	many	CASSLAWGASSYEQYF	TGTGCCAGCAGCTTAGCGTGGGGGGCGAGCTCCTACGAGCAGTACTTC
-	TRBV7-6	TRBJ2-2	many	CASSLARLSGTGELFF	TGTGCCAGCAGCTTAGCGCGGCTCTCTGGCACCGGGGAGCTGTTTTTT
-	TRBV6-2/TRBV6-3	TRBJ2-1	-	CASMRDSYNEQFF	TGTGCCAGCATGCGGGACTCCTACAATGAGCAGTTCTTC
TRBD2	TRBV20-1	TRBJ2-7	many	CSAVAGNYEQYF	TGCAGTGCTGTAGCGGGGAACTACGAGCAGTACTTC
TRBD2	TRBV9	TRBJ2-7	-	CASGSGGSSYEQYF	TGTGCCAGCGGCTCGGGGGGGAGCTCCTACGAGCAGTACTTC
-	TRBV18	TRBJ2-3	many	CASSPGDTDTQYF	TGTGCCAGCTCACCAGGGGACACAGATACGCAGTATTTT
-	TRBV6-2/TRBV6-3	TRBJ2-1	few	CASSSGGGQPYNEQFF	TGTGCCAGCAGTTCGGGGGGGGGACAGCCTTACAATGAGCAGTTCTTC
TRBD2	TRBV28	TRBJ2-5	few	CASSLLRGGAETQYF	TGTGCCAGCAGTTTATTGCGGGGGGGCGCGGAGACCCAGTACTTC
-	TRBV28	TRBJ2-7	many	CASSAPYEQYF	TGTGCCAGCAGTGCCCCCTACGAGCAGTACTTC